One and the same sample provided the 21 T cell receptor beta chains below, sequenced in a study of blood T cell repertoires in COVID-19. Clones were read by immunoSEQ multiplex PCR, and TCRdb kept only the in-frame ones, dropping some. Of tens of thousands of clones in the sample, roughly 85% were seen once. The sample consisted of peripheral blood. These receptors came from a human donor in a cohort sampled during active or convalescent COVID-19.

The gene calls are TRBV5-1 and TRBJ2-3, with TRBD2 identical over 13 bases. This CDR3 has 16 residues. Germline trimming cut 3 bases from V and 0 bases from J; bases unmatched to any gene: 1. CDR1 is SGHRS and CDR2 is YFSETQ in the germline V gene. CDR3 region: CASSSGLAGSTDTQYF. CDR3 coding DNA: TGCGCCAGCAGCTCGGGACTAGCGGGGAGCACAGATACGCAGTATTTT.

The rearrangement uses TRBV7-8 and TRBJ2-7; D possibly corresponds to TRBD1 (6 bases). Germline CDR1 is SGHVS and CDR2 is FQNEAQ. The CDR3 is 15 residues long. The V end lost 0 bases, the J end lost 3 bases, and 12 bases lay between the germline ends. CDR3 sequence: CASSLAGTGHYEQYF. DNA for the CDR3: TGTGCCAGCAGCTTAGCCGGGACGGGACACTACGAGCAGTACTTC.

The rearrangement joins TRBV19 to TRBJ1-1; 8 bases map to TRBD1. Germline CDR1 reads LNHDA; CDR2 reads SQIVND (reference sequence). The CDR3 length is 14 residues. V trimming: 5 bases; J trimming: 6 bases; junction bases outside the gene matches: 8. This chain's CDR3 is CASSHTGGAAEAFF. The CDR3 nucleotides read TGTGCCAGTAGTCATACAGGGGGGGCAGCTGAAGCTTTCTTT.

The CDR3 spells CASSSAGLRTGNTIYF. The CDR3 region has the DNA TGTGCCAGCAGTTCTGCGGGTCTTCGAACTGGAAACACCATATATTTT. V and J are TRBV6-5 and TRBJ1-3, with D hard to call. V was pared by 4 bases and J by 2 bases, with 15 bases between. This CDR3 is built from 16 residues. CDR1 is MNHEY and CDR2 is SVGAGI in the germline V gene.

The V call is TRBV11-3, the J call TRBJ2-1; a possible D gene is TRBD2 (6 bases). Trimming pared 3 bases from V and 8 bases from J, leaving 14 bases between. From germline, CDR1 is SGHNT and CDR2 YENEEA. The CDR3 covers 14 residues. CDR3 in DNA: TGTGCCAGCAGCTTTTCTCGCGGGGCCCATGAGCAGTTCTTC. Translation: CASSFSRGAHEQFF.

The chain uses TRBV5-1 and TRBJ2-5; 12 bases match TRBD2. Germline V gives CDR1 SGHRS, CDR2 YFSETQ. The CDR3 is made up of 14 amino acids. The V segment lost 4 bases and the J segment 5 bases; nucleotides outside the gene matches: 3. Written as DNA, the CDR3 is TGCGCCAGCAGCCAAGGACTAGCGGGGGAGACCCAGTACTTC. This codes for CASSQGLAGETQYF.

The gene calls are TRBV28 and TRBJ2-2; D call uncertain. Germline assignment: CDR1 MDHEN and CDR2 SYDVKM. The CDR3 spans 14 residues. V shed 3 bases and J shed 9 bases, with 14 bases lying between them. The CDR3 region is CASSFQALSRELFF. CDR3 coding DNA: TGTGCCAGCAGTTTCCAGGCCCTCTCTAGGGAGCTGTTTTTT.

In nucleotides, the CDR3 is TGTGCCAGTAGTCTCCGGGACAGGGTATACGAGCAGTACTTC. As protein: CASSLRDRVYEQYF. This rearrangement joins TRBV19 to TRBJ2-7, with 9 nucleotides matching TRBD1. Germline assignment: CDR1 LNHDA and CDR2 SQIVND (reference sequence). The CDR3 totals 14 residues. The trim removed 5 bases at V and 4 bases at J, leaving 6 bases unmatched.

CDR3 in amino acids: CASQPGQGNEQYF. The CDR3, as DNA: TGCGCCAGCCAACCGGGACAGGGTAACGAGCAGTACTTC. This sequence joins TRBV5-1 and TRBJ2-7; 9 nucleotides line up with TRBD1. The CDR3 has 13 residues. Germline V gene lookup returns CDR1 SGHRS and CDR2 YFSETQ. Losses at the gene ends were 7 bases for V and 5 bases for J; bases not matched to a gene: 7.

The V gene is TRBV3-1 (or the pseudogene TRBV3-2), the J gene TRBJ1-5; 7 bases line up with TRBD1. Trimming took 4 bases from V and 4 from J; bases not matched to a gene: 4. The CDR3 runs 14 residues. Germline V lookup: CDR1 LGHDT, CDR2 YNNKEL (reference sequence). The CDR3, as DNA: TGTGCCAGCAGCCGTCAACAGGGGAATCAGCCCCAGCATTTT. Translated: CASSRQQGNQPQHF.

V and J are TRBV19 and TRBJ2-5, with 9 nucleotides matching TRBD1. Trimming removed 5 bases from V and 4 bases from J; junction bases left unmatched: 17. CDR3 length: 18 amino acids. Germline loops: CDR1 LNHDA, CDR2 SQIVND (reference sequence). CDR3 loop: CASSPHASGTGRRETQYF. CDR3 nucleotide sequence: TGTGCCAGTAGTCCACATGCCTCCGGGACAGGGCGTAGAGAGACCCAGTACTTC.

In this sample, this clone turned up once. This chain connects TRBV6-2 or TRBV6-3 to TRBJ1-2; D gene ambiguous. This CDR3 is built from 13 residues. V lost 5 bases and J lost 0, with 7 bases in between. Germline values: CDR1 MNHEY, CDR2 SVGEGT. CDR3 sequence: CASSGTANYGYTF. Here the CDR3 DNA reads TGTGCCAGCAGTGGCACAGCTAACTATGGCTACACCTTC.

As to this clone: One junction end does not reproduce the germline sequence, and a read error may be involved. The same CDR3 can be traced to other DNA sequences in this sample. The chain couples TRBV20-1 to TRBJ1-2; 9 bases map to TRBD1. Looked up from germline, CDR1 is DFQATT and CDR2 is SNEGSKA (reference sequence). The CDR3 is 11 amino acids. CDR3 region: CSAGTGNGYTF. In DNA, the CDR3 is TGCAGTGCTGGGACAGGGAATGGTTACACCTTC.

This clone was seen once. V usage is TRBV18 and J usage is TRBJ1-6, with 8 bases fitting TRBD1. Germline V lookup: CDR1 KGHSH, CDR2 LQKENI. This CDR3 contains 16 residues. The J segment lost 6 bases and the V segment lost 2 bases, leaving 6 bases of the junction unmatched. CDR3 bases: TGTGCCAGCTCACCAACTCCTGACAGGGGTAATTCACCCCTCCACTTT. This encodes CASSPTPDRGNSPLHF.

The gene calls are TRBV5-4 and TRBJ1-1; D remains unclear. This CDR3 comprises 12 residues. Germline values: CDR1 SGHNT, CDR2 YYREEE (reference sequence). The V end lost 1 base, the J end lost 5 bases, and 6 bases lay between the germline ends. The CDR3, as DNA: TGTGCCAGCAGCTTGTTGGAGACTGAAGCTTTCTTT. It is translated as CASSLLETEAFF.

This clone was detected only once. The J gene is TRBJ1-1, the V gene TRBV5-1, with a possible D match to TRBD1 (5 bases). The germline V gene has CDR1 SGHRS and CDR2 YFSETQ. The CDR3 consists of 14 residues. The V gene lost 1 base and the J gene lost 5 bases, with 12 bases spanning the gap. The CDR3 loop reads CASSLSGAGTEAFF. For the CDR3, the DNA is TGCGCCAGCAGCTTGAGCGGGGCCGGGACTGAAGCTTTCTTT.

The chain joins TRBV5-1 to TRBJ2-2, with 8 bases that match TRBD1. With V trimmed by 7 bases and J by 0 bases, 2 bases remained unmatched. In germline, CDR1 is SGHRS, CDR2 YFSETQ. The CDR3 has 14 residues. The CDR3 DNA reads as TGCGCCAGCGGGGACAGGTCGAACACCGGGGAGCTGTTTTTT. The encoded protein is CASGDRSNTGELFF.

The V call is TRBV9, the J call TRBJ2-1, with 11 bases identical to TRBD2. The germline CDR1 and CDR2 sequences are SGDLS and YYNGEE. The CDR3 spans 15 residues. V gave up 0 bases and J gave up 12 bases; unmatched junction bases: 8. The DNA of the CDR3 is TGTGCCAGCAGCGTAGAATCTAGCGGGGGGCCGCGGCAGTTCTTC. Translation: CASSVESSGGPRQFF.

The chain recombines TRBV6-6 with TRBJ2-7; TRBD1 matches 7 bases. The CDR3 runs to 16 residues. Looked up from germline, CDR1 is MNHNY and CDR2 is SVGAGI (reference sequence). J gave up 3 bases and V 4 bases, and 12 bases lay outside the gene matches. The CDR3 DNA reads TGTGCCAGCAGTTTAGACAGGGACACGTCGAACTACGAGCAGTACTTC. Its protein product is CASSLDRDTSNYEQYF.

This clone was seen only once. The chain combines TRBV18 with TRBJ2-2; TRBD1 is a possible D gene (6 bases). CDR3 length equals 19 residues. Looked up from germline, CDR1 is KGHSH and CDR2 is LQKENI. V was trimmed by 1 base and J by 0 bases, leaving 18 bases between them. The CDR3 spells CASSPLGSQGIANTGELFF. The CDR3 coding sequence is TGTGCCAGCTCACCACTCGGATCTCAGGGGATCGCGAACACCGGGGAGCTGTTTTTT.

This clone was seen only once. The rearrangement joins TRBV12-3 or TRBV12-4 to TRBJ1-1; D is unclear. The V end lost 3 bases, the J end lost 0 bases, and 5 bases lay between the germline ends. The CDR3 sequence is 13 residues long. The DNA for the CDR3 is TGTGCCAGCAGTTTGAGAGTGAACACTGAAGCTTTCTTT. This sequence encodes CASSLRVNTEAFF.